This T cell receptor (beta chain) is from a study of Ad26.COV2.S vaccination and SARS-CoV-2 variants (dated by TCRdb to about 2021). In the study overall: Donors in the vaccine arm were drawn from COV1001, a multicentre, randomized, double-blind, placebo-controlled phase I-IIa trial testing Ad26.COV2.S in healthy adults. TCRbeta repertoire sequencing was used to assess the specificity and breadth of SARS-CoV-2-reactive T cell receptors after Ad26.COV2.S vaccination. Blinding of investigators to trial group allocation was maintained during experiments and outcome assessment. Ad26.COV2.S was given intramuscularly at 5x10^10 or 1x10^11 viral particles, as a single shot or as two shots 56 days apart. The TCR-sequenced set comprised around 30 samples: around 20 Ad26.COV2.S vaccine recipients, 5 placebo recipients and 8 SARS-CoV-2 convalescent individuals. Participants in the trial were split at random into five groups of five each, receiving low-dose or high-dose Ad26.COV2.S once or twice, or else placebo on both occasions.

In regard to this clone: Its antigen remains unidentified. No per-base quality is available; no much larger clone lies one base away.

The immunoSEQ Assay was used to sequence TCRbeta CDR3 regions. After extraction, genomic DNA underwent amplification by bias-controlled multiplex PCR, followed by high-throughput sequencing. The study's processing was this. To quantify the absolute abundance of each unique TCRbeta CDR3 region, sequences were collapsed and filtered. Usable DNA was measured by amplifying reference genes present in all nucleated cells, and TCRbeta template counts were normalized to that usable DNA to estimate T cell fraction. Repertoire TCRs were annotated as SARS-CoV-2-specific by exact matching of V gene, CDR3 amino acid sequence and J gene to a known reactive TCR set. The reference SARS-CoV-2 TCR set was derived from MIRA and filtered for enrichment in COVID-19-positive ImmuneCODE repertoires, a step that removed public or cross-reactive TCRs. Using the MIRA antigens, annotated TCRs were further analysed by specific ORF or by position within an ORF. Depth was the summed frequency of annotated unique rearrangements, while breadth was defined as annotated unique rearrangements over total unique productive rearrangements. Two-sided Wilcoxon rank-sum tests were used to compare TCR breadth between groups. TCRdb stores this immuneACCESS table with in-frame sequences only. Part of the clones is absent; in the studies checked, under half of the shortfall reflects unresolved V genes, and no reason is known for the rest. Clonal size and the V and J genes are those of that table, whereas D and trimming came from the DNA. The sample table contains around 320,000 clones; only one count was recorded for 70% to 90% of them. Of the sample, 1.5% to 2.5% falls within the top ten clones.

Explained via the paper, the treatment or condition label denotes: some 20 received Ad26.COV2.S at low or high dose, single or two shots; 5 received placebo; per-sample allocation not given. Repertoires of vaccine and placebo recipients were sequenced from samples collected on day 63 after the first injection. Between 29 July and 7 August 2020, Cohort 1b enrolled about two dozen adults aged 18-55 years at one site in Boston, USA. Ad26.COV2.S was a replication-incompetent adenovirus type 26 vector expressing a prefusion-stabilized SARS-CoV-2 spike protein from the original Wuhan strain. The study at large found these results: The authors noted that the TCR breadth and depth analyses may have underestimated total T cell responses. After vaccination, spike-specific CD8+ and CD4+ T cell responses were reported to show substantial breadth. Compared with placebo recipients, Ad26.COV2.S recipients showed higher spike-specific TCR breadth (P = 0.0014). Non-spike TCR breadth was comparable between vaccine and placebo recipients, consistent with the vaccine containing only spike. Comparing responses between vaccine doses or regimens was not something the study was powered to do.

The junction shows trimming of 0 bases on V and 6 bases on J, plus 12 bases between the germline ends. Spanning cysteine to phenylalanine, the CDR3 consists of 14 amino acids. Only the CDR3 portion is preserved as DNA: 42 bases, with reading frame beginning at the first base. The germline V gene (reference sequence) gives CDR1 as LGHDT and CDR2 as YNNKEL. This clonotype was obtained from a person aged 18-65 years who received the Ad26.COV2.S COVID-19 vaccine or a placebo. The sample here was peripheral blood, taken in a trial of Ad26.COV2.S vaccine versus placebo. The chain joins TRBV3-1 (or the pseudogene TRBV3-2) to TRBJ2-7; perhaps TRBD1 is the D gene, with 5 bases matching. The DNA reads TGTGCCAGCAGCCAAGATGCTAGGGGTTTCGAGCAGTACTTC. Translation gives CASSQDARGFEQYF.